Detailed here is one T cell receptor beta chain. Antigen specificity is unknown. With a much larger clone just one base away, this may be a read error. Time point noted: healthy volunteer bleed at 6 weeks. The template was total RNA from unfractionated whole blood. These data come from a study of human T cells and chemical hapten exposure. Across the whole study: Among samples, TCR yields varied mainly because of small differences in pooled library volume. Study-level points and caveats: With regard to DPC sensitization, TCRs above 1 in 1000 frequency did not change.

The library tagged each cDNA molecule with unique molecular identifiers. Per the original methods: The number of TCRs in each sample had a median of about 96,000 and spanned about 23,224 to 690,600. Using its own MiXCR run on the RACE reads, TCRdb lists one record per CDR3 protein. The V and J calls reflect TCRdb's pipeline rather than the authors' work. The sample has tens of thousands of distinct CDR3 sequences, about 5.5% seen once. Material for sequencing was whole blood. The receptor was isolated from a human donor in good health. Some clones in this sample may be carry-over from other donors' samples.

The CDR3 nucleotides read TGTGCCTGGCAATTGTTGCGCACAGATACGCAGTATTTT. Its protein is CAWQLLRTDTQYF. The chain combines TRBV30 with TRBJ2-3; D ambiguous. This CDR3 is 13 amino acids long. CDR1 and CDR2 from the germline V gene are GTSNPN and SVGIG (reference sequence). With 5 bases removed from V and 1 base from J, the gap between germline ends came to 10 bases. Full variable domain (rest looked up from reference TRBV30 and TRBJ2-3): SQTIHQWPATLVQPVGSPLSLECTVEGTSNPNLYWYRQAAGRGLQLLFYSVGIGQISSEVPQNLSASRPQDRQFILSSKKLLLSDSGFYLCAWQLLRTDTQYFGPGTRLTVL.